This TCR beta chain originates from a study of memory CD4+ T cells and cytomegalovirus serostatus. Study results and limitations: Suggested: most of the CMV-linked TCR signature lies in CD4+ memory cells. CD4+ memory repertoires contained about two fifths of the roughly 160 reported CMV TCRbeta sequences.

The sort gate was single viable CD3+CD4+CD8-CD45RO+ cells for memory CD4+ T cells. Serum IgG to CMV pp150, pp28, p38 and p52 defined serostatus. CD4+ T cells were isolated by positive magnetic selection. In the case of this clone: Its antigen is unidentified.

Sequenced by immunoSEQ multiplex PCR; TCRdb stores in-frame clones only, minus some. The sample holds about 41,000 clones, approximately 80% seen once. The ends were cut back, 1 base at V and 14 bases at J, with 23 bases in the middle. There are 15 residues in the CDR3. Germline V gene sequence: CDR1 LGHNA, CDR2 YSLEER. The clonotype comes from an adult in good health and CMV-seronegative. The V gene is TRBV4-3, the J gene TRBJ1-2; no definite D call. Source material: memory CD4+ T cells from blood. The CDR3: CASSQGPAESRVVTF. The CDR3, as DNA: TGCGCCAGCAGCCAAGGCCCCGCGGAGAGCAGAGTCGTGACCTTC.